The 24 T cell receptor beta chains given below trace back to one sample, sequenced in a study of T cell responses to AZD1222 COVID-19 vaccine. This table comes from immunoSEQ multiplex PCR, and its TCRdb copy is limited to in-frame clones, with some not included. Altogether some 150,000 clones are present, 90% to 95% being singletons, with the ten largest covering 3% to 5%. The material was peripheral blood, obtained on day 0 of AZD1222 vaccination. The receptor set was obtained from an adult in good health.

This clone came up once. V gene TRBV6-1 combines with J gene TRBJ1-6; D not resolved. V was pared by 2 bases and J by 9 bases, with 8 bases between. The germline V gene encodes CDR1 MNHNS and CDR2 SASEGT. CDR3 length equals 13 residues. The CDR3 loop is CASSEISGSPLHF. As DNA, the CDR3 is TGTGCCAGCAGTGAAATTTCGGGTTCACCCCTCCACTTT.

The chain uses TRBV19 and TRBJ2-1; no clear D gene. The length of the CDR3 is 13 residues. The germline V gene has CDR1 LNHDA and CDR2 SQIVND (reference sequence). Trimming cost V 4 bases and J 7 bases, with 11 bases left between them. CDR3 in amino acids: CASSTAPWNEQFF. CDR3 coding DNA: TGTGCCAGTAGTACGGCACCGTGGAATGAGCAGTTCTTC.

The CDR3 here is CASSLSAQSGNTIYF. The DNA of the CDR3 is TGCGCCAGCAGCTTGTCGGCGCAATCAGGAAACACCATATATTTT. This sequence joins TRBV5-1 and TRBJ1-3; no clear D. The CDR3 totals 15 residues. Trimming removed 1 base at V and 4 bases at J, with 12 bases between. Germline loops: CDR1 SGHRS, CDR2 YFSETQ.

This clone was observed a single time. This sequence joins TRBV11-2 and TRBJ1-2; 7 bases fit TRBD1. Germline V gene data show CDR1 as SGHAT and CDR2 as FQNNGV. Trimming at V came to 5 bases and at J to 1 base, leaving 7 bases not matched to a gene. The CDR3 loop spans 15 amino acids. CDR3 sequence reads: CASSPWTGFNYGYTF. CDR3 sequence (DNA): TGTGCCAGCAGCCCGTGGACAGGATTTAACTATGGCTACACCTTC.

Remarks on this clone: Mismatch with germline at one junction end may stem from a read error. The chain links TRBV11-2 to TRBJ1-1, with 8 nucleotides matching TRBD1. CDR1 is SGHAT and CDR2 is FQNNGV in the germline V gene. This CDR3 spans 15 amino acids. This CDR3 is CASSKGTDRGVGIIF. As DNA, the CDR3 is TGTGCCAGCAGTAAAGGGACCGACAGGGGAGTGGGTATCATCTTT.

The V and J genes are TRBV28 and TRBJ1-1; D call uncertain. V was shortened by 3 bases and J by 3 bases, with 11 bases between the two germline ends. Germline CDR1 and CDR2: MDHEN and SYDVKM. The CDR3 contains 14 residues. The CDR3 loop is CASSFGFWDTEAFF. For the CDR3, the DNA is TGTGCCAGCAGTTTTGGGTTTTGGGACACTGAAGCTTTCTTT.

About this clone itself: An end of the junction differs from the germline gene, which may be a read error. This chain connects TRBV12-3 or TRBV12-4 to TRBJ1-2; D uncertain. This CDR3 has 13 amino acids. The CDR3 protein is CASSSGFFYAYTF. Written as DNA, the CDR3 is TGTGCCAGCAGCAGCGGGTTCTTCTATGCCTACACCTTC.

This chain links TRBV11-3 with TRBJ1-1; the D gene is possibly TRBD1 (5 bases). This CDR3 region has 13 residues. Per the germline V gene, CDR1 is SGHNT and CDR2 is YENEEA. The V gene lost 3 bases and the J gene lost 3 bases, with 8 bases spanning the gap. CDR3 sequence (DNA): TGTGCCAGCAGCTTTGGGGACCACACTGAAGCTTTCTTT. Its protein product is CASSFGDHTEAFF.

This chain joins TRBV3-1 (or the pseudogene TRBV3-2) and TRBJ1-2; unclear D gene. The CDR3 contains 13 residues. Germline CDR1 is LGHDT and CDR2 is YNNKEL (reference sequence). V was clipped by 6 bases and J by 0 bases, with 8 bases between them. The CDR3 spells CASSHGTNYGYTF. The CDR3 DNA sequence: TGTGCCAGCAGTCATGGAACTAACTATGGCTACACCTTC.

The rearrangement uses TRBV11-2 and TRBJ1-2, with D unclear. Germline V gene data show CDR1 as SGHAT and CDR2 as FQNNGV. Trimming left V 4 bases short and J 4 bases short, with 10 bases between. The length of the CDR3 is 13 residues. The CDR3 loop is CASSSPSVYGYTF. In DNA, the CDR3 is TGTGCCAGCAGCTCCCCCTCGGTCTATGGCTACACCTTC.

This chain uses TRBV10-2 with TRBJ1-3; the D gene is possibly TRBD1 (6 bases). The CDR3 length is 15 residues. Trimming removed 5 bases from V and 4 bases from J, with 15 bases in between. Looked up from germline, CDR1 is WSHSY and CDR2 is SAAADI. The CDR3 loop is CASSLAGGRGNTIYF. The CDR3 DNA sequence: TGCGCCAGCAGTCTTGCGGGGGGCAGAGGAAACACCATATATTTT.

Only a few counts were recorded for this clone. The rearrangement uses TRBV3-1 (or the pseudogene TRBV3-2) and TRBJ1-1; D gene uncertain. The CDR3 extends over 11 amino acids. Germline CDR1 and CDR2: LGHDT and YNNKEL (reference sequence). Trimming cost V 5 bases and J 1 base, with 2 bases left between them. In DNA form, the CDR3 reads TGTGCCAGCAGCTGGAACACTGAAGCTTTCTTT. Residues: CASSWNTEAFF.

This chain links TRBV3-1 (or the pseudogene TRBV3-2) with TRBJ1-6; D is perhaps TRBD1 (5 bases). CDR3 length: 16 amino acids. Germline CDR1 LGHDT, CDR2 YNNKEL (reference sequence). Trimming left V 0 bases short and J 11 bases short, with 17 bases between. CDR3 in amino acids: CASSQDHRQPRPPLHF. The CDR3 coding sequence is TGTGCCAGCAGCCAAGATCACAGGCAGCCCAGGCCACCCCTCCACTTT.

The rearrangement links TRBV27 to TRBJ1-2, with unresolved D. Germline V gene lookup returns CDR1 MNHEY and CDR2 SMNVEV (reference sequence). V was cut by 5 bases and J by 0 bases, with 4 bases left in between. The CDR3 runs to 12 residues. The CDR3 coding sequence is TGTGCCAGCAGTAAGACTAACTATGGCTACACCTTC. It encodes CASSKTNYGYTF.

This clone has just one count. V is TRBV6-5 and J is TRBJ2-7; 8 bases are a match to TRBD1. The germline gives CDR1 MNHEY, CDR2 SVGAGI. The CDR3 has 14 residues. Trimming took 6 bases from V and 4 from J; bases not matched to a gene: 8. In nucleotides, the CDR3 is TGTGCCAGCAGGGTAGACAGGGGACCATACGAGCAGTACTTC. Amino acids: CASRVDRGPYEQYF.

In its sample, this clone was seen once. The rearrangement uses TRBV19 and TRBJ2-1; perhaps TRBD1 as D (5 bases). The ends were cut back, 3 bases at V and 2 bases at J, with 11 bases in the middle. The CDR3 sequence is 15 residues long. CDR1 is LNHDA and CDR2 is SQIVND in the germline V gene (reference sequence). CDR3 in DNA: TGTGCCAGTAGTATTCAGGGCAGGCCCTACAATGAGCAGTTCTTC. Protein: CASSIQGRPYNEQFF.

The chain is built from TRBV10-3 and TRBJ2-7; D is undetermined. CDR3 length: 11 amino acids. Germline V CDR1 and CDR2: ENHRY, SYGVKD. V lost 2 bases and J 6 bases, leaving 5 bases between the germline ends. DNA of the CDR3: TGTGCCATCAGTGAGGCGCGCGAGCAGTACTTC. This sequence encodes CAISEAREQYF.

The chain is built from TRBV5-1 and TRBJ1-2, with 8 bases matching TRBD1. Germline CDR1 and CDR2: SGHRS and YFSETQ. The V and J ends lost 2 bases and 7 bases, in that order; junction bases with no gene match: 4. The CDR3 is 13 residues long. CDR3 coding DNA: TGCGCCAGCAGCTTACAGGGGGACGGTGGCTACACCTTC. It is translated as CASSLQGDGGYTF.

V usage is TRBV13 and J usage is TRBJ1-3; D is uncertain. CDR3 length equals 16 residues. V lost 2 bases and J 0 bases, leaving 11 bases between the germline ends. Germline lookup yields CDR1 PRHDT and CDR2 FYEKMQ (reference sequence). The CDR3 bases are TGTGCCAGCAGCTTATTAGCCGGATCCTCTGGAAACACCATATATTTT. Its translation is CASSLLAGSSGNTIYF.

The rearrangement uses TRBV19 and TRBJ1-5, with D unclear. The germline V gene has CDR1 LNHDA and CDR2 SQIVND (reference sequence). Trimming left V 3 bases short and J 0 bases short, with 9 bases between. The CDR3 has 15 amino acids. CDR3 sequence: CASSMRVASNQPQHF. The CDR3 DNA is TGTGCCAGTAGTATGAGGGTAGCTAGCAATCAGCCCCAGCATTTT.

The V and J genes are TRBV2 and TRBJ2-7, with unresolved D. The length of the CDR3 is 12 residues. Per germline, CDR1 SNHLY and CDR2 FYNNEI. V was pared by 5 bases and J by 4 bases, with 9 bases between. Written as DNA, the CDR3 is TGTGCCAGCAGTACCTCAGGATACGAGCAGTACTTC. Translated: CASSTSGYEQYF.

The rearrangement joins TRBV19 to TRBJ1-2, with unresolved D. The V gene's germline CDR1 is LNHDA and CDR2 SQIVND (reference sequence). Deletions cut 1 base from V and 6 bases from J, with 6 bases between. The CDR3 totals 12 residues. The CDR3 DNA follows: TGTGCCAGTAGTATAGGATATAATGGCTACACCTTC. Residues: CASSIGYNGYTF.

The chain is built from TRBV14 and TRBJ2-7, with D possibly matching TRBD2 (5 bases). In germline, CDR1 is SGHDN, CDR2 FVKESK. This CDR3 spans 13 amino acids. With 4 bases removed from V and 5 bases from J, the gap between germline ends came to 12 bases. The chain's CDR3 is CASSLGAVNEQYF. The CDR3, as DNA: TGTGCCAGCAGCCTGGGAGCAGTGAACGAGCAGTACTTC.

DNA of the CDR3: TGTGCCAGCAGTCTACACCGTGGGGAGCTGTTTTTT. Encoded protein: CASSLHRGELFF. The chain combines TRBV12-3 or TRBV12-4 with TRBJ2-2; D unclear. V was shortened by 5 bases and J by 8 bases, with 9 bases between the two germline ends. CDR3 size: 12 residues.